This T cell receptor (beta chain) was identified in a study of blood T cell repertoires in COVID-19. The germline gives CDR1 SGHAT, CDR2 FQNNGV. The ends were cut back, 4 bases at V and 0 bases at J, with 16 bases in the middle. The CDR3 covers 17 residues. Profiled with immunoSEQ multiplex PCR; TCRdb holds only in-frame clones, not every one. The sample records 210,000 or so clones, approximately 90% being singletons. This TCR was sampled from a man aged 30-40 years with COVID-19, enrolled during active disease. What was sequenced was peripheral blood. The chain couples TRBV11-2 to TRBJ1-5; tentatively, D is TRBD1 (5 bases). The CDR3 region has the DNA TGTGCCAGCAGCTCTGGGGGGTGGGGAGGTAGCAATCAGCCCCAGCATTTT. Its translation: CASSSGGWGGSNQPQHF.